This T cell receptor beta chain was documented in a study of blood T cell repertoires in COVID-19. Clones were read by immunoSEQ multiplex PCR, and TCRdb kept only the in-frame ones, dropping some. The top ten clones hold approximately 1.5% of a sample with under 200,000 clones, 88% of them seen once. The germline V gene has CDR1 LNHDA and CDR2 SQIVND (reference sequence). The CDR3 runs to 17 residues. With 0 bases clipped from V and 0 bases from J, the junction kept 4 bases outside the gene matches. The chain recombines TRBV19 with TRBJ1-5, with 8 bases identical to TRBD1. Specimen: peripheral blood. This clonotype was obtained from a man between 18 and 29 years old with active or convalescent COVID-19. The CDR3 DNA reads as TGTGCCAGTAGTATAGATGGGACAGGCTATAGCAATCAGCCCCAGCATTTT. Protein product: CASSIDGTGYSNQPQHF. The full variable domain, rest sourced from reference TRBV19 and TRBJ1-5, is DGGITQSPKYLFRKEGQNVTLSCEQNLNHDAMYWYRQDPGQGLRLIYYSQIVNDFQKGDIAEGYSVSREKKESFPLTVTSAQKNPTAFYLCASSIDGTGYSNQPQHFGDGTRLSIL.